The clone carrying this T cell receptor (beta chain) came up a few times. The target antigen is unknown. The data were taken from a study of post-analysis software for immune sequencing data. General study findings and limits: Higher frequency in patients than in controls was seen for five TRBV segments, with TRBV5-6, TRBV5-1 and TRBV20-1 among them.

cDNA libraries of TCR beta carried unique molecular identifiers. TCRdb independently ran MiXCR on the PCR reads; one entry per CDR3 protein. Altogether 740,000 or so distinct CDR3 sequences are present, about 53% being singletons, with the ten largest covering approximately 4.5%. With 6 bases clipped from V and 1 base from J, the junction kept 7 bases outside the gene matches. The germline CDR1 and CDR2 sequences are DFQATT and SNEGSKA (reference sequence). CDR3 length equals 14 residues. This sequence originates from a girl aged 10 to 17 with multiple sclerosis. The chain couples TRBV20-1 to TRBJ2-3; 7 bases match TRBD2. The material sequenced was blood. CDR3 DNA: TGCAGTGCCCGTCCTAGCGGAGGCACAGATACGCAGTATTTT. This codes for CSARPSGGTDTQYF.